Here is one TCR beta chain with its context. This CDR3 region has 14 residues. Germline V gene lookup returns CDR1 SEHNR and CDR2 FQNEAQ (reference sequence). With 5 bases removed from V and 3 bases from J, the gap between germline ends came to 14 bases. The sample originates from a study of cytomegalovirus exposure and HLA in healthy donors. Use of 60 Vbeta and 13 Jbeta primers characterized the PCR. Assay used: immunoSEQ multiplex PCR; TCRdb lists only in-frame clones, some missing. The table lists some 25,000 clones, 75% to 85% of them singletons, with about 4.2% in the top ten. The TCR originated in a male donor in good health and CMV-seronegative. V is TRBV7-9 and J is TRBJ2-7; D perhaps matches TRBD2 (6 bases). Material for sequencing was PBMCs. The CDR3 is CASSPGLPHYEQYF. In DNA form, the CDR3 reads TGTGCCAGCAGCCCGGGACTCCCCCACTACGAGCAGTACTTC.